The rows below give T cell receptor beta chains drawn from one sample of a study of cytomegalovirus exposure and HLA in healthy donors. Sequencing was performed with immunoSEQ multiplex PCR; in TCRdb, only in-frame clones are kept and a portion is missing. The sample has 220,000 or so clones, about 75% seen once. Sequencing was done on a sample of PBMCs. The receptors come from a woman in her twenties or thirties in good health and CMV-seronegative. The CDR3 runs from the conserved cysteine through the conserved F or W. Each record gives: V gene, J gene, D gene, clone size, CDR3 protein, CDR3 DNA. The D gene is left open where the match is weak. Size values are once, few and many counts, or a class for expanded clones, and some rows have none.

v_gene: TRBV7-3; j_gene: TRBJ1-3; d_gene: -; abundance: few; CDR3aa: CASSSPGGNTIYF; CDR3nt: TGTGCCAGCAGTTCGCCAGGTGGAAACACCATATATTTT
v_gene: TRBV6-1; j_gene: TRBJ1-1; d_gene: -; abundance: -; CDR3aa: CASTMGQGAFF; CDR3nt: TGTGCCAGCACCATGGGACAAGGAGCTTTCTTT
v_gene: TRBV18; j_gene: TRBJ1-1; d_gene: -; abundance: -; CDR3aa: CASSLSGTEAFF; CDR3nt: TGTGCCAGCTCGCTCAGTGGCACTGAAGCTTTCTTT
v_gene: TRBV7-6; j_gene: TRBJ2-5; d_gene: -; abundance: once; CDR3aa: CASSRIGSKETQYF; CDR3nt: TGTGCCAGCAGCCGGATAGGGAGTAAGGAGACCCAGTACTTC
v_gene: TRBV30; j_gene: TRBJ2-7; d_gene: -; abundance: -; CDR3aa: CAWSLQGNEQYF; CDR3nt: TGTGCCTGGAGTCTCCAGGGAAACGAGCAGTACTTC
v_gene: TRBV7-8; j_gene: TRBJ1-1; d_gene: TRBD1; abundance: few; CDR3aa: CASSLEGQVSTEAFF; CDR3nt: TGTGCCAGCAGCTTAGAAGGACAGGTGTCCACTGAAGCTTTCTTT
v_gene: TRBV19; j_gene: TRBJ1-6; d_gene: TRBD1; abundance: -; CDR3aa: CASSMPGTGKGSPLHF; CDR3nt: TGTGCCAGTAGTATGCCCGGGACAGGGAAAGGTTCACCCCTCCACTTT
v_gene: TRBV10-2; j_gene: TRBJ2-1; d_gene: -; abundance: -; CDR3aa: CASRDGTRSSYNEQFF; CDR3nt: TGCGCCAGCAGGGATGGGACACGGAGCTCCTACAATGAGCAGTTCTTC
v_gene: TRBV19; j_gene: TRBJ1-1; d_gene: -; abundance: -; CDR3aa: CASSIGSGNTEAFF; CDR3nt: TGTGCCAGTAGTATAGGGTCGGGGAACACTGAAGCTTTCTTT
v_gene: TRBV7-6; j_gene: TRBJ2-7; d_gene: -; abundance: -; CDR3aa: CASSLTDGGYEQYF; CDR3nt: TGTGCCAGCAGCTTAACGGATGGGGGCTACGAGCAGTACTTC
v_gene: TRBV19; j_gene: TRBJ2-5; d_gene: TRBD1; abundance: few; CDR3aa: CASSPGTAETQYF; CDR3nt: TGTGCCAGTAGTCCTGGGACAGCAGAGACCCAGTACTTC
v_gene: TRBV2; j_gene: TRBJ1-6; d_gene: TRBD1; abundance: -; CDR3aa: CASSVDRGRNSPLHF; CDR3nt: TGTGCCAGCAGTGTCGACAGGGGACGGAATTCACCCCTCCACTTT
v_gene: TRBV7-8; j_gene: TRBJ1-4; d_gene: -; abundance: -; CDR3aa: CASSFWSSNEKLFF; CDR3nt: TGTGCCAGCAGCTTTTGGTCTAGTAATGAAAAACTGTTTTTT
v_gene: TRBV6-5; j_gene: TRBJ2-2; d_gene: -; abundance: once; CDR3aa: CASRVQGDFTGELFF; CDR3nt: TGTGCCAGCAGGGTCCAGGGTGATTTCACCGGGGAGCTGTTTTTT
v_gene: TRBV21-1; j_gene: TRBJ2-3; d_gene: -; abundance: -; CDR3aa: CARDRGSDTQYF; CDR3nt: TGTGCCAGGGACAGGGGTTCAGATACGCAGTATTTT
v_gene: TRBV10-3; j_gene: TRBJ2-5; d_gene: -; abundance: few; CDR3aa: CAINPGQRSQETQYF; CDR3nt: TGTGCCATCAACCCGGGACAACGTAGCCAAGAGACCCAGTACTTC
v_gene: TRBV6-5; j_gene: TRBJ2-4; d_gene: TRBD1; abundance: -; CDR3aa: CASRPGQGDIQYF; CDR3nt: TGTGCCAGCAGGCCGGGACAGGGAGACATTCAGTACTTC
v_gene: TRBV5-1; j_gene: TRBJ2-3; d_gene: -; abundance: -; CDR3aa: CASSLGTSTDTQYF; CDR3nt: TGCGCCAGCAGCTTGGGGACAAGCACAGATACGCAGTATTTT
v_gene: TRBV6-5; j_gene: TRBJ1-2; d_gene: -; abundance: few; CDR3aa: CASSYSGGDYGYTF; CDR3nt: TGTGCCAGCAGTTACTCGGGAGGGGACTATGGCTACACCTTC
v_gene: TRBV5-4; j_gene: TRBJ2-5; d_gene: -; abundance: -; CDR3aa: CASTRTNQETQYF; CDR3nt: TGTGCCAGCACCCGGACTAACCAAGAGACCCAGTACTTC
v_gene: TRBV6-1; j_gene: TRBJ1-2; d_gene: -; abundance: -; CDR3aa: CASSRTQSYGYTF; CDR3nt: TGTGCCAGCAGTCGGACACAGTCCTATGGCTACACCTTC
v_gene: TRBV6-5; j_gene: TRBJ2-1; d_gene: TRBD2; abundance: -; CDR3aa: CASSSGLAGEIEQFF; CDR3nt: TGTGCCAGCAGCTCTGGACTAGCGGGAGAGATTGAGCAGTTCTTC
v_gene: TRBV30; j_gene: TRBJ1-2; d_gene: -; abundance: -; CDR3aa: CAWSPGNGYTF; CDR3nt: TGTGCCTGGAGTCCGGGGAATGGCTACACCTTC
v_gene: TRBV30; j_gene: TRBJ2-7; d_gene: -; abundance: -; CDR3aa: CAWSPNSYEQYF; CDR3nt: TGTGCCTGGAGTCCCAATTCCTACGAGCAGTACTTC
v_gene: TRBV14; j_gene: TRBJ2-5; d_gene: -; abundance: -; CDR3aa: CASSQLLGAQETQYF; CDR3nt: TGTGCCAGCAGCCAACTACTGGGGGCCCAAGAGACCCAGTACTTC
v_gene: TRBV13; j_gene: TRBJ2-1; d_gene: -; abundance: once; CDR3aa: CASSGVKSYNEQFF; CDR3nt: TGTGCCAGCAGCGGAGTCAAGAGCTACAATGAGCAGTTCTTC
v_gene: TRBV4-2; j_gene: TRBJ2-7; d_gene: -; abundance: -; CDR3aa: CASSPGSGIEQYF; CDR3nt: TGTGCCAGCAGCCCCGGGTCGGGGATCGAGCAGTACTTC
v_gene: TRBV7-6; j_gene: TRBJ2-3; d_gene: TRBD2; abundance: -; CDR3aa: CASSLTGGPSDTQYF; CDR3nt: TGTGCCAGCAGCTTAACGGGGGGGCCGTCAGATACGCAGTATTTT
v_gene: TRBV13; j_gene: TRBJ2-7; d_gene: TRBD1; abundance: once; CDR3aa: CASSFRDSPYEQYF; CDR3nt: TGTGCCAGCAGCTTCCGGGACAGCCCCTACGAGCAGTACTTC
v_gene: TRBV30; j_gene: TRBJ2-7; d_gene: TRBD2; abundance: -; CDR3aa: CAWSAPLAGGRYEQYF; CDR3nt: TGTGCCTGGAGTGCTCCCCTAGCGGGAGGGCGATACGAGCAGTACTTC
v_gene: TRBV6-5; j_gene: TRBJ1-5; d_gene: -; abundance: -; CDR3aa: CASSYSRSAGNQPQHF; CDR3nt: TGTGCCAGCAGTTACTCCCGGTCAGCGGGCAATCAGCCCCAGCATTTT
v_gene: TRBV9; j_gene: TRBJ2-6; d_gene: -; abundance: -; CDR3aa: CASSVSDTGSGANVLTF; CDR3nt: TGTGCCAGCAGCGTTTCGGACACCGGCTCTGGGGCCAACGTCCTGACTTTC
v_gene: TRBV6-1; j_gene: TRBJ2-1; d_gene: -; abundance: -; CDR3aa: CASLRGNEQFF; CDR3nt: TGTGCCAGCCTCCGGGGCAATGAGCAGTTCTTC
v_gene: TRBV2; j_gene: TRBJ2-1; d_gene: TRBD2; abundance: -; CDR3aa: CASSRSGGFGDEQFF; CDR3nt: TGTGCCAGCAGTCGAAGCGGGGGCTTCGGGGATGAGCAGTTCTTC
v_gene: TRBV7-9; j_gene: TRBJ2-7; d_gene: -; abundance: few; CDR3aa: CASSLLPTEQYF; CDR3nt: TGTGCCAGCAGCTTACTCCCTACCGAGCAGTACTTC
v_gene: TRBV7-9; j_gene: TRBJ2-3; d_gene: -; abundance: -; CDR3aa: CASSLEGGPGTDTQYF; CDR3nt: TGTGCCAGCAGCTTAGAGGGGGGGCCGGGCACAGATACGCAGTATTTT
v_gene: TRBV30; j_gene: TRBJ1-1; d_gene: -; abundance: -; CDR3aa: CAWSVRRRGLMDTEAFF; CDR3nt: TGTGCCTGGAGTGTACGTCGAAGGGGATTAATGGACACTGAAGCTTTCTTT
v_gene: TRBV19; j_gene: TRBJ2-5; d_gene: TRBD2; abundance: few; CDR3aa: CASSIQEAGIKETQYF; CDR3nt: TGTGCCAGTAGTATACAGGAAGCGGGGATCAAAGAGACCCAGTACTTC
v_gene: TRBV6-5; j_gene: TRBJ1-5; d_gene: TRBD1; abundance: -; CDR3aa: CASRATGGQPQHF; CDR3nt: TGTGCCAGCAGAGCGACAGGGGGGCAGCCCCAGCATTTT
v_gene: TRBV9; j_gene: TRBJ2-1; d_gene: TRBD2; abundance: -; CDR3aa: CASSDPTSGGAGNEQFF; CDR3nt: TGTGCCAGCAGCGACCCTACTAGCGGGGGGGCCGGGAATGAGCAGTTCTTC
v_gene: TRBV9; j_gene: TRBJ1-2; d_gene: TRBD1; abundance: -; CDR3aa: CASSGHSDRNYGYTF; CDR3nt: TGTGCCAGCAGCGGCCACTCGGACAGGAACTATGGCTACACCTTC
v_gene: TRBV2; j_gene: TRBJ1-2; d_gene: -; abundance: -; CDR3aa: CASSERVTSYGYTF; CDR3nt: TGTGCCAGCAGTGAACGGGTCACCAGCTATGGCTACACCTTC
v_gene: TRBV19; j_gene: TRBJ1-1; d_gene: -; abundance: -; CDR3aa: CASSPRLGAGTEAFF; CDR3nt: TGTGCCAGTAGTCCCCGGTTGGGGGCGGGCACTGAAGCTTTCTTT
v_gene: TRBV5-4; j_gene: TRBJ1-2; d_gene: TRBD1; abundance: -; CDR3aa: CASSLAQGANYGYTF; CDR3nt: TGTGCCAGCAGCTTGGCTCAGGGGGCGAACTATGGCTACACCTTC
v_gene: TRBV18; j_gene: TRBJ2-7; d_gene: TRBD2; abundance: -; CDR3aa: CASSLAGATEYEQYF; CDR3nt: TGTGCCAGCTCACTAGCGGGGGCAACGGAGTACGAGCAGTACTTC
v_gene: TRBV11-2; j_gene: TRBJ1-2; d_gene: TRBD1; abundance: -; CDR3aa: CASSSYRGPNYGYTF; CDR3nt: TGTGCCAGCAGCTCGTACAGGGGGCCTAACTATGGCTACACCTTC
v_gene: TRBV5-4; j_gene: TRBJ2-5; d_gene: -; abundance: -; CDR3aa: CASTRFGGRETQYF; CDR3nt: TGTGCCAGCACCCGATTTGGCGGGCGAGAGACCCAGTACTTC
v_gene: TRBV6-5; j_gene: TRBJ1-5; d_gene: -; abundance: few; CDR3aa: CASSRLRDLNQPQHF; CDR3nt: TGTGCCAGCAGTCGCCTCAGGGACTTAAATCAGCCCCAGCATTTT
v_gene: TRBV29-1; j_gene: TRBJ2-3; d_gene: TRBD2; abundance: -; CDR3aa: CSVEPREGPTDTQYF; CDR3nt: TGCAGCGTTGAGCCGCGGGAGGGCCCTACAGATACGCAGTATTTT
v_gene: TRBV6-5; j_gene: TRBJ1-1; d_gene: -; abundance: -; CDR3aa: CASTRVSGSGTEAFF; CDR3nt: TGTGCCAGCACCCGGGTCTCAGGGTCGGGCACTGAAGCTTTCTTT
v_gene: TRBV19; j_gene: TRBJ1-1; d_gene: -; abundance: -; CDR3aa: CASSPGGSNEMNTEAFF; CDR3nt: TGTGCCAGTAGTCCGGGGGGCAGCAACGAGATGAACACTGAAGCTTTCTTT
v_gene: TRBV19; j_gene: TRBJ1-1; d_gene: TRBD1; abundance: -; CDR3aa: CATSTGLGTEAFF; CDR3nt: TGTGCCACGTCGACAGGGTTGGGCACTGAAGCTTTCTTT
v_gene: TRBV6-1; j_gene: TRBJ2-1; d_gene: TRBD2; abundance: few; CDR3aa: CASSDSGRARNEQFF; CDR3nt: TGTGCCAGCAGTGATAGCGGGAGAGCACGGAATGAGCAGTTCTTC
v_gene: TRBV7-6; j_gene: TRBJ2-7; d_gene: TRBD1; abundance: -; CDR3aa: CASSLGEGQGAYEQYF; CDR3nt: TGTGCCAGCAGCTTAGGAGAGGGACAGGGGGCCTACGAGCAGTACTTC